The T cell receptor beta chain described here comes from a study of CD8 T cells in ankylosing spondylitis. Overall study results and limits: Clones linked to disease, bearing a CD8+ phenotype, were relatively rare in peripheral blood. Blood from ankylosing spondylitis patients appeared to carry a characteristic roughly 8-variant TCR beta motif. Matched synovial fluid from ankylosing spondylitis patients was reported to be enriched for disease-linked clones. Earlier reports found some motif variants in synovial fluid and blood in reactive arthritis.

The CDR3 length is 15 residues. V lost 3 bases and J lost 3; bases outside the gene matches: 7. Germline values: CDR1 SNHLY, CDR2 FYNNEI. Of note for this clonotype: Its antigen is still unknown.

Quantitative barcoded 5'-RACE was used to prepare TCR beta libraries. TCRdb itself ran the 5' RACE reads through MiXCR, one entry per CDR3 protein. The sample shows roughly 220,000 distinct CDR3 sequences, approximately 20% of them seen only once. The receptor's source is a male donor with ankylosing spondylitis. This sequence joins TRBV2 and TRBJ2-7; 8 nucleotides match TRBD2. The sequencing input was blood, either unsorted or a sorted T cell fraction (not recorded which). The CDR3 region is CASSEGTGGFYEQYF. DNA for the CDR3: TGTGCCAGCAGTGAGGGGACGGGGGGGTTCTACGAGCAGTACTTC.